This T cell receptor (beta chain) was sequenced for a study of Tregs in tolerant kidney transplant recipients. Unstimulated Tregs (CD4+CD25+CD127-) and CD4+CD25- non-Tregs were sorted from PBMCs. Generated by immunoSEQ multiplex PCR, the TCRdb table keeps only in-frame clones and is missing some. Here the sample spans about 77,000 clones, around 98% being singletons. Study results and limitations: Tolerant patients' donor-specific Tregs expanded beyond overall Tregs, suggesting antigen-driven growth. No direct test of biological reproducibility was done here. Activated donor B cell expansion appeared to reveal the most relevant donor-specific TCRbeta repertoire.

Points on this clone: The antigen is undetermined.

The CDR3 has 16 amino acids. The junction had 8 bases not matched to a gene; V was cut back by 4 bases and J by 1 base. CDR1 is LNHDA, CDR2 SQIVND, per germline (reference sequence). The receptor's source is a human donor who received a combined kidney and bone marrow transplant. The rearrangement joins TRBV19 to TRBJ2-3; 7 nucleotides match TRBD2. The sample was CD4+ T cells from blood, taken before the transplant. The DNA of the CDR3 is TGTGCCAGTAGTAGAGCGAGCGGGGTGGGCACAGATACGCAGTATTTT. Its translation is CASSRASGVGTDTQYF.